This TCR beta chain derives from a study of blood T cell repertoires in COVID-19. Study background: The United States, Italy and Spain supplied acute and convalescent COVID-19 samples. PBMCs, B-cell-depleted T cells, or T cells were the source of the cDNA or gDNA that made up the material.

In the authors' methods: How many nucleated cells were present was estimated from reference gene primer amplification. Sequencing was performed with immunoSEQ multiplex PCR; in TCRdb, only in-frame clones are kept and a portion is missing. V and J calls and clone size follow that table, whereas D and trimming were derived from the DNA. The sample lists 240,000 or so clones; approximately 88% were seen once. The CDR3 is 13 residues long. The junction had 5 bases not matched to a gene; V was cut back by 4 bases and J by 8 bases. Germline loops: CDR1 LNHDA, CDR2 SQIVND (reference sequence). The chain carries TRBV19 and TRBJ1-1; 9 bases align to TRBD1. Sequencing input: peripheral blood. The sequence came from a woman aged 30 to 39 with acute or convalescent COVID-19. CDR3 protein: CASSTRQGGEAFF. The DNA for the CDR3 is TGTGCCAGTAGTACTAGACAGGGGGGGGAAGCTTTCTTT.